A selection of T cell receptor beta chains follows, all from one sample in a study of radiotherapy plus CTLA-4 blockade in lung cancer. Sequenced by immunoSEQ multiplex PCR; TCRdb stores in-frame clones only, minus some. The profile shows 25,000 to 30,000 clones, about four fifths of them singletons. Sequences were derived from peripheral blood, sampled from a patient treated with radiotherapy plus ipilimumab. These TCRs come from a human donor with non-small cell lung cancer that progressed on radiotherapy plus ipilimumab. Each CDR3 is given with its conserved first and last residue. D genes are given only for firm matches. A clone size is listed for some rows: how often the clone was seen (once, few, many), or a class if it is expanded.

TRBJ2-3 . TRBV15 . CATSVQGDTQYF TGTGCCACCAGCGTCCAGGGTGATACGCAGTATTTT
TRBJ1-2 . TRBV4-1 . CASSQEARGAASNYGYTF TGCGCCAGCAGCCAAGAGGCCCGAGGGGCAGCCTCTAACTATGGCTACACCTTC
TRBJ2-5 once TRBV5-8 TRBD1 CASRPGTAQETQYF TGTGCCAGCAGACCCGGGACAGCGCAAGAGACCCAGTACTTC
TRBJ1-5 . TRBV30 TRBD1 CAWNDRGGQPQHF TGTGCCTGGAATGACAGGGGCGGTCAGCCCCAGCATTTT
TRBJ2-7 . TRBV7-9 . CASSSQDRNYEQYF TGTGCCAGCAGCAGTCAGGACAGAAACTACGAGCAGTACTTC
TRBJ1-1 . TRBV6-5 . CATRWAENTEAFF TGTGCCACCAGATGGGCGGAGAACACTGAAGCTTTCTTT
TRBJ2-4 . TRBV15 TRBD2 CATSRDTLAGYLNIQYF TGTGCCACCAGCAGAGATACCCTAGCGGGCTACCTAAACATTCAGTACTTC
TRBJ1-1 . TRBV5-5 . CASSLYALNTEAFF TGTGCCAGCAGCTTGTATGCTCTGAACACTGAAGCTTTCTTT
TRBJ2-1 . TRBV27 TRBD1 CASSSGSTGRVVNEQFF TGTGCCAGCAGTTCGGGGTCGACAGGGAGAGTCGTAAATGAGCAGTTCTTC
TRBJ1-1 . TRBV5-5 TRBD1 CASSLLGTGRANTEAFF TGTGCCAGCAGCTTGCTTGGGACAGGGCGGGCGAACACTGAAGCTTTCTTT
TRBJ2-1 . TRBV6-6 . CASSYSINNEQFF TGTGCCAGCAGTTACTCGATTAACAATGAGCAGTTCTTC
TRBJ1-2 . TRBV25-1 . CASSDSSLDRLYGYTF TGTGCCAGCAGTGACTCTTCCCTCGACAGGCTTTATGGCTACACCTTC
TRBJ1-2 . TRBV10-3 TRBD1 CAISPGQQTYGYTF TGTGCCATCAGTCCGGGACAGCAGACCTATGGCTACACCTTC
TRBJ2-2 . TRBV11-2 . CASSGGLAVTGELFF TGTGCCAGCAGCGGGGGATTAGCGGTCACCGGGGAGCTGTTTTTT
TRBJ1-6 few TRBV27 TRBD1 CASSSAGGYNSPLHF TGTGCCAGCAGTTCGGCAGGGGGCTATAATTCACCCCTCCACTTT
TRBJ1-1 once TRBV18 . CASSPKWGTTEAFF TGTGCCAGCTCACCAAAATGGGGAACCACTGAAGCTTTCTTT
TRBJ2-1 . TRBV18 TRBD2 CASSPPGLAGNNEQFF TGTGCCAGCTCACCACCGGGACTAGCGGGAAATAATGAGCAGTTCTTC
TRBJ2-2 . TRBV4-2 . CASSQGSGLNTGELFF TGTGCCAGCAGCCAAGGGAGCGGATTGAACACCGGGGAGCTGTTTTTT
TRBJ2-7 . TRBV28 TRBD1 CASSSRTGAHSYEQYF TGTGCCAGCAGTTCCAGGACAGGGGCCCATTCCTACGAGCAGTACTTC
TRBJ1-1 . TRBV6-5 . CASSRQGYTEAFF TGTGCCAGCAGCCGCCAGGGGTACACTGAAGCTTTCTTT
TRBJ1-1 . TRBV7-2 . CASSPDSWNTEAFF TGTGCCAGCAGCCCGGACAGCTGGAACACTGAAGCTTTCTTT
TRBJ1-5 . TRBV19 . CASSIDGGGQPQHF TGTGCCAGTAGTATAGATGGGGGAGGACAGCCCCAGCATTTT
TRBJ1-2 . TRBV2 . CASSEDVKGGNYGYTF TGTGCCAGCAGTGAGGACGTCAAGGGGGGAAACTATGGCTACACCTTC
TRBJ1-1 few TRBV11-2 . CASSLAGSAFF TGTGCCAGCAGCTTAGCTGGCTCCGCTTTCTTT
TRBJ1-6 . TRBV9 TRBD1 CASSVEGAGSPLHF TGTGCCAGCAGCGTAGAGGGGGCCGGTTCACCCCTCCACTTT
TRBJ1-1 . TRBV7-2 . CASSLVDEGNTEAFF TGTGCCAGCAGCTTAGTAGATGAGGGAAACACTGAAGCTTTCTTT
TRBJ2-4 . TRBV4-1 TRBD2 CASSAGPAAGGENIQYF TGCGCCAGCAGCGCAGGACCGGCAGCGGGGGGGGAAAACATTCAGTACTTC
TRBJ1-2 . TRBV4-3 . CASSQAWDTYYGYTF TGCGCCAGCAGCCAAGCTTGGGACACTTACTATGGCTACACCTTC
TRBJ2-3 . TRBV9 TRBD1 CASSGRGGEGDTQYF TGTGCCAGCAGCGGGCGAGGGGGCGAAGGAGATACGCAGTATTTT
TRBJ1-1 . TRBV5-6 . CASSPGTFMNTEAFF TGTGCCAGCAGTCCGGGGACTTTCATGAACACTGAAGCTTTCTTT
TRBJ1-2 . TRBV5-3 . CASSLQLRDGYTF TGTGCCAGCAGCTTGCAGCTTAGGGATGGCTACACCTTC
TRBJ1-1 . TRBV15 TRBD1 CATSRETGGETEAFF TGTGCCACCAGCAGGGAGACAGGGGGGGAAACTGAAGCTTTCTTT
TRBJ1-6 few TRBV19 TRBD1 CASSRSRDSPQPLHF TGTGCCAGTAGTCGGTCCCGGGACAGTCCACAACCCCTCCACTTT
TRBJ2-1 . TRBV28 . CASSPSSVHEQFF TGTGCCAGCAGTCCTTCCTCCGTCCATGAGCAGTTCTTC
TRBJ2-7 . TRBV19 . CASSITGNYEQYF TGTGCCAGTAGTATTACAGGGAACTACGAGCAGTACTTC
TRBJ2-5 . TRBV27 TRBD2 CASSGLADQETQYF TGTGCCAGCAGTGGACTAGCGGACCAAGAGACCCAGTACTTC
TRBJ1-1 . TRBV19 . CASSIDGGWSEAFF TGTGCCAGTAGTATAGATGGGGGTTGGAGCGAAGCTTTCTTT
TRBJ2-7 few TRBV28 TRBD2 CASTPGTSGGYEQYF TGTGCCAGCACCCCTGGGACTAGCGGGGGTTACGAGCAGTACTTC
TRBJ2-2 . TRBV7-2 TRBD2 CASSPPSGNTGELFF TGTGCCAGCAGCCCACCTAGCGGAAACACCGGGGAGCTGTTTTTT
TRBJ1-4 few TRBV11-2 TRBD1 CASSPGTGGKKLFF TGTGCCAGCAGCCCCGGGACAGGGGGCAAAAAACTGTTTTTT
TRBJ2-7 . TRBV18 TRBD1 CASSPLPGQELYEQYF TGTGCCAGCTCACCACTACCGGGACAGGAGCTTTACGAGCAGTACTTC
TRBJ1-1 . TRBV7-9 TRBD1 CASSLEGANTEAFF TGTGCCAGCAGCTTAGAGGGGGCGAACACTGAAGCTTTCTTT
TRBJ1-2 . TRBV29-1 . CSVEVSILDGYTF TGCAGCGTTGAAGTTTCCATTCTGGACGGCTACACCTTC
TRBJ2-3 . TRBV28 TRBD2 CASSPRGGTDTQYF TGTGCCAGCAGTCCGCGGGGGGGCACAGATACGCAGTATTTT
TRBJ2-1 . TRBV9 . CASSPGQGSYNEQFF TGTGCCAGCAGCCCCGGGCAGGGCTCCTACAATGAGCAGTTCTTC
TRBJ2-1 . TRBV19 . CASSSSTSSYNEQFF TGTGCCAGTAGTTCCTCGACCAGCTCCTACAATGAGCAGTTCTTC